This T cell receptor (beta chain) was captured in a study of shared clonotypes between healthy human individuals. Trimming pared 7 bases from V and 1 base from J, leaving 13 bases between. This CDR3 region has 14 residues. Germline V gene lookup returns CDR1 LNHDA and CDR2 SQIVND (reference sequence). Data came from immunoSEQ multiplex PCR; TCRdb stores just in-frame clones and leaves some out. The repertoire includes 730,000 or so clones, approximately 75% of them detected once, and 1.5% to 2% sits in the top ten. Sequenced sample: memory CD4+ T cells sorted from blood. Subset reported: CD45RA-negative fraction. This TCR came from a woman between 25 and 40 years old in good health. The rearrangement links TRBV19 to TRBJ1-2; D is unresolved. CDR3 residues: CASTKDHDNYGYTF. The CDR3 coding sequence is TGTGCCAGTACGAAAGATCACGATAACTATGGCTACACCTTC.